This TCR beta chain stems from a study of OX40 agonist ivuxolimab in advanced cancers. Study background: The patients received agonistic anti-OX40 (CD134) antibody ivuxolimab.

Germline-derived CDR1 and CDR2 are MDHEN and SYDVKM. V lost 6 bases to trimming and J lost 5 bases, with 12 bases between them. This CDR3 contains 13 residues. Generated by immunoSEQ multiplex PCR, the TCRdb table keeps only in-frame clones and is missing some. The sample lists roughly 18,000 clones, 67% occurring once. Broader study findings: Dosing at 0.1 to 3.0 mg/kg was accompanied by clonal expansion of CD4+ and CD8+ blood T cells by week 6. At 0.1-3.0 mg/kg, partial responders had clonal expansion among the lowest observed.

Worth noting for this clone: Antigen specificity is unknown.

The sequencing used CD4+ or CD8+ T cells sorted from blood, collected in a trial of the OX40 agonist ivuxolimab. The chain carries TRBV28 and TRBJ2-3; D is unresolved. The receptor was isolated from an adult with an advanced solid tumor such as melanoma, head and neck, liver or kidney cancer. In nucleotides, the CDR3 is TGTGCCAGCAGCCCCCCGAAGGGAGATACGCAGTATTTT. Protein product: CASSPPKGDTQYF.